The sample holds many counts of the clone carrying this TCR beta chain. Its antigen remains unknown. Previously published methods and listed TCR primers were used for the bulk TCR libraries. One entry per CDR3 protein, called by TCRdb with MiXCR from the PCR reads. The top ten clones hold 0.85% of a sample with some 100,000 distinct CDR3 sequences, around 17% of them seen once. The data originate from a study of molecular identifiers for immune sequencing clone quantification. Study-level information: Four portions were sequenced after RNA from 20,000 or 100,000 naive CD8 cells was split five ways in replicates.

Whole-study results and caveats: Clones above 20 RNA copies held over 99% of effector molecules, under 1% in naive cells.

V dropped 6 bases and J dropped 4; count of bases not matched to a gene: 3. The CDR3 covers 14 residues. Germline CDR1 reads MNHEY; CDR2 reads SVGAGI. The sample consisted of naive CD8+ T cells from blood, with Jurkat cell RNA spiked in. Specified subset: FACS-sorted CD8+CD4-CCR7+CD45RA+ naive T cells. The chain links TRBV6-5 to TRBJ2-6; 7 nucleotides agree with TRBD1. The receptor was isolated from a human donor in good health. Some libraries in this study had Jurkat cell RNA spiked in. CDR3 bases: TGTGCCAGCAGGACAGGGTTAGGGGCCAACGTCCTGACTTTC. This sequence encodes CASRTGLGANVLTF.